This TCR beta chain emerged from a study of tissue T cells after allogeneic stem cell transplantation (dated by TCRdb to the early 2020s). A note on the overall study: When multiple samples of a tissue were available, H&E sections were reviewed by a pathologist, and samples with histologically apparent lymphocytes were prioritized for sequencing. The human part of the study was a prospective observational study with no blinding and no randomization. Using research autopsies of patients with and without GVHD, plus mouse models of GVHD, the study profiled TCR beta repertoires across many tissues. The full study reports these points: In both patients and mice, T cells from blood and spleen picked up only a limited part of the TCR repertoire that was detected in tissues. The patient cohort was small and clinically heterogeneous, and sampling depth was acknowledged as a limitation. Within patients, how anatomically similar tissues were was a major factor shaping TCR repertoire composition, regardless of disease or transplant status. For the non-GVHD comparator patients, no blood samples were available. Only a few T cell clones appeared in more than one patient, yet motif-based clustering showed tissue-specific repertoire signatures that were shared between patients. The study did not establish which tissue TCRs were alloreactive or antigen-specific, and some clones may have been host cells that persisted.

Libraries were constructed by the immunoSEQ multiplex PCR assay. TCRbeta CDR3 sequencing was done by Adaptive Biotechnologies at survey depth, reporting CDR3 sequences, V/J genes, productive frequency and template counts. Amplification of TCR beta CDR3 regions was performed from genomic DNA rather than from RNA. On the authors' methods: Jensen-Shannon divergence served to quantify pairwise repertoire overlap between tissues, with 0 meaning identical and 1 meaning complete divergence. Tissues were clustered by single-linkage agglomerative hierarchical clustering of pairwise JSD values and displayed as dendrograms. All patient samples were analyzed with GLIPH2 using simulation_depth 1000, kmer_min_depth 3 and cdr3_length_cutoff 8, and only groups containing more than two unique CDR3s were kept. A standardized tissue-overlap score extrapolated Jaccard GLIPH-group overlap across patients to a standard repertoire size of 1000 clones. To look at how diversity was associated with clinical or experimental variables, linear mixed-effect models were used, with tissue treated as a fixed effect and individual treated as a random effect. TCRdb mirrors the immuneACCESS table, restricted to in-frame sequences. Some clones are absent from its copies; in checked studies, under half trace to an unresolved V gene, and the reason for the others is unknown. For V, J and clone size, that table is used; D and trimming come from the DNA. This sample lists under 2,000 clones; about 75% were detected once. The ten top clones hold 20% to 25% of the sample.

In the case of this clone: What this receptor recognizes is not known. The sample holds no much larger clone one base away, and base qualities are not on file.

The sample's time point label is to be understood as: human tissue collected at research (rapid) autopsy. Three non-HCT comparator patients with other cancers, having at least five GI tract samples and no known GI disease at death, were selected retrospectively. Autopsy tissues, which were obtained after a median post-mortem interval of about ten hours, included GI sites from esophagus to rectum, liver, skin and lymphoid organs including spleen. Each autopsy specimen was cut in two, with one portion flash-frozen in liquid nitrogen and the remainder formalin-fixed, and the outer muscle layers of GI specimens were removed. To extract genomic DNA from frozen tissues, either the Mag-Bind Blood & Tissue DNA HDQ 96 Kit on a Chemagic 360 or the DNeasy Blood & Tissue Kit was used. Extracted DNA was further purified with the Genomic DNA Clean & Concentrator-25 kit because of concern about red blood cell contamination.

The sequencing here drew on tissue from the stomach, taken at autopsy. The sequence was obtained from a female donor over 55 with lung cancer.

The CDR3 in this case is CASSQGQGYNSPLHF. The sequenced DNA is TGTGCCAGCAGCCAAGGGCAGGGGTATAATTCACCCCTCCACTTT. Here the chain combines TRBV14 and TRBJ1-6; perhaps TRBD1 is the D gene, with 6 bases matching. Deletion took 1 base off V and 4 bases off J, with a span of 8 bases between the germline ends. Reading the germline V gene gives CDR1 SGHDN and CDR2 FVKESK. Inclusive of the bounding cysteine and phenylalanine, the CDR3 is 15 residues long. CDR3 DNA only is kept here, 45 bases in frame from base 1.